Below are 29 T cell receptor beta chains sequenced from a single sample in a study of blood T cell repertoires in COVID-19. Method: immunoSEQ multiplex PCR; TCRdb's copy keeps in-frame clones and lacks some. The top ten hold over 1% of the sample, which has almost 300,000 clones, about 88% seen once. Sequenced material: peripheral blood. These receptors were obtained from a man aged 70 or older with acute or convalescent COVID-19.

The chain has TRBV2 and TRBJ1-6; no clear D gene. Per the germline V gene, CDR1 is SNHLY and CDR2 is FYNNEI. Trimming pared 6 bases from V and 7 bases from J, leaving 16 bases between. The length of the CDR3 is 15 residues. The CDR3 here is CASRDFDTGNSPLHF. DNA for the CDR3: TGTGCCAGCAGGGACTTCGACACTGGGAATTCACCCCTCCACTTT.

This chain links TRBV3-1 (or the pseudogene TRBV3-2) with TRBJ1-6; D gene uncertain. The CDR3 has 14 amino acids. Trimming shortened V by 3 bases and J by 7 bases, and 10 bases separated the two germline ends. Looked up from germline, CDR1 is LGHDT and CDR2 is YNNKEL (reference sequence). CDR3 DNA: TGTGCCAGCAGCCAGGGGAGCAGAAATTCACCCCTCCACTTT. Translation: CASSQGSRNSPLHF.

V is TRBV28 and J is TRBJ2-5; no clear D. The CDR3 is 17 amino acids. The V gene lost 6 bases and the J gene lost 2 bases, with 22 bases spanning the gap. Germline CDR1 reads MDHEN; CDR2 reads SYDVKM. This CDR3 reads CASSPEPRLAFQETQYF. The CDR3 region has the DNA TGTGCCAGCAGCCCAGAGCCCCGACTGGCCTTTCAAGAGACCCAGTACTTC.

The rearrangement uses TRBV4-1 and TRBJ1-6, with 8 positions matching TRBD1. The V and J ends lost 4 bases and 8 bases, in that order; junction bases with no gene match: 10. This CDR3 is built from 16 residues. Germline loops: CDR1 MGHRA, CDR2 YSYEKL. This CDR3 is CASSPYNRGADSPLHF. CDR3 coding DNA: TGCGCCAGCAGCCCCTACAACAGGGGGGCGGATTCACCCCTCCACTTT.

The chain uses TRBV19 and TRBJ1-1, with D maybe TRBD1 (5 bases). Per the germline V gene, CDR1 is LNHDA and CDR2 is SQIVND (reference sequence). The V gene lost 1 base and the J gene lost 0 bases, with 9 bases spanning the gap. This CDR3 has 15 residues. The CDR3 loop is CASSIVGAMNTEAFF. The CDR3 DNA reads as TGTGCCAGTAGTATAGTAGGGGCAATGAACACTGAAGCTTTCTTT.

V gene TRBV5-1 combines with J gene TRBJ2-3, with 8 bases aligning to TRBD2. The V and J ends lost 4 bases and 4 bases, in that order; junction bases with no gene match: 8. The germline CDR1 and CDR2 sequences are SGHRS and YFSETQ. The CDR3 has 15 residues. The CDR3 spells CASSPRGGWSDTQYF. DNA of the CDR3: TGCGCCAGCAGCCCCCGGGGGGGCTGGTCAGATACGCAGTATTTT.

This clone was picked up a small number of times. The identical CDR3 is also encoded by other nucleotide sequences in the sample. This sequence joins TRBV18 and TRBJ2-2; 9 positions agree with TRBD1. V lost 4 bases to trimming and J lost 4 bases; unmatched junction nucleotides: 1. The V gene's germline CDR1 is KGHSH and CDR2 LQKENI. The CDR3 contains 14 residues. The CDR3 nucleotides are TGTGCCAGCTCACTACAGGGGGCCACCGGGGAGCTGTTTTTT. Translated, it gives CASSLQGATGELFF.

This clone was seen only a few times. This chain connects TRBV7-8 to TRBJ1-3, with TRBD1 matching over 9 bases. Germline loops: CDR1 SGHVS, CDR2 FQNEAQ. With 3 bases clipped from V and 2 bases from J, the junction kept 8 bases outside the gene matches. The CDR3 runs 17 residues. The CDR3 region has the DNA TGTGCCAGCAGCTTGGGGACAGGGCTGGGAGCTGGAAACACCATATATTTT. Translating gives CASSLGTGLGAGNTIYF.

J is TRBJ1-3 and V is TRBV18; D gene ambiguous. The CDR3 is 15 amino acids. Looked up from germline, CDR1 is KGHSH and CDR2 is LQKENI. Trimming removed 3 bases at V and 3 bases at J, with 12 bases between. The CDR3 DNA sequence: TGTGCCAGCTCACCCCCGGGAACTAATGGAAACACCATATATTTT. Protein product: CASSPPGTNGNTIYF.

CDR3: CASSLRGGQPQHF. CDR3 DNA: TGCGCCAGCAGCCTTAGGGGGGGCCAGCCCCAGCATTTT. This sequence joins TRBV4-1 and TRBJ1-5, with D possibly being TRBD1 (6 bases). The V gene lost 4 bases and the J gene lost 7 bases, with 11 bases spanning the gap. The CDR3 runs 13 residues. Germline V gives CDR1 MGHRA, CDR2 YSYEKL.

The chain recombines TRBV15 with TRBJ2-7, with 9 positions matching TRBD1. Losses at the gene ends were 4 bases for V and 3 bases for J; bases not matched to a gene: 7. In germline, CDR1 is LNHNV, CDR2 YYDKDF (reference sequence). The CDR3 loop spans 15 amino acids. The CDR3 sequence is CATSIAGTGIYEQYF. The DNA of the CDR3 is TGTGCCACCAGCATAGCCGGGACAGGGATCTACGAGCAGTACTTC.

The chain couples TRBV7-2 to TRBJ1-4; 7 bases match TRBD1. The junction had 4 bases not matched to a gene; V was cut back by 2 bases and J by 4 bases. Germline V lookup: CDR1 SGHTA, CDR2 FQGNSA. This CDR3 has 15 amino acids. The CDR3 nucleotides read TGTGCCAGCAGCTTATTGGGACAGAGTAATGAAAAACTGTTTTTT. Protein sequence: CASSLLGQSNEKLFF.

The J gene is TRBJ2-7, the V gene TRBV7-9, with D perhaps matching TRBD2 (7 bases). Germline V CDR1 and CDR2: SEHNR, FQNEAQ (reference sequence). This CDR3 has 19 amino acids. Deletions cut 0 bases from V and 0 bases from J, with 21 bases between. The CDR3 region is CASSLAPLAGASYSYEQYF. In DNA, the CDR3 is TGTGCCAGCAGCTTAGCGCCCTTGGCGGGGGCCTCCTACTCCTACGAGCAGTACTTC.

The chain joins TRBV5-1 to TRBJ1-4; D not certain. V was cut by 0 bases and J by 1 base, with 7 bases left in between. This CDR3 spans 15 amino acids. The V gene's germline CDR1 is SGHRS and CDR2 YFSETQ. CDR3 sequence reads: CASSLGSGTNEKLFF. The CDR3 DNA is TGCGCCAGCAGCTTGGGTTCAGGAACTAATGAAAAACTGTTTTTT.

The chain is built from TRBV29-1 and TRBJ2-2; TRBD2 might be the D (5 bases). Trimming cost V 6 bases and J 0 bases, with 8 bases left between them. CDR1 SQVTM and CDR2 ANQGSEA come from the germline V gene. The CDR3 contains 13 residues. CDR3 in DNA: TGCAGCGTCGATAGCGCGAACACCGGGGAGCTGTTTTTT. Its protein is CSVDSANTGELFF.

This clone was counted a single time. V is TRBV7-3 and J is TRBJ1-2, with a weak D call TRBD1 (5 bases). CDR3 length equals 12 residues. The germline V and J ends were trimmed by 6 bases and 6 bases, with 11 bases remaining between them. CDR1 is SGHTA and CDR2 is FQGTGA in the germline V gene. The CDR3 nucleotides read TGTGCCAGCAGTCCCCGGGGGAATGGCTACACCTTC. It encodes CASSPRGNGYTF.

The chain couples TRBV30 to TRBJ1-4; no reliable D call. The CDR3 extends over 13 amino acids. V was pared by 2 bases and J by 8 bases, with 12 bases between. CDR1 and CDR2 from the germline V gene are GTSNPN and SVGIG (reference sequence). CDR3 loop: CAWSRQSVEKLFF. CDR3 bases: TGTGCCTGGAGTAGGCAGAGCGTGGAAAAACTGTTTTTT.

This chain connects TRBV4-1 to TRBJ1-4, with 7 bases aligning to TRBD1. J lost 6 bases, V lost 1 base, and 11 bases had no gene match. The CDR3 has 17 residues. Germline V gives CDR1 MGHRA, CDR2 YSYEKL. The DNA of the CDR3 is TGCGCCAGCAGCCAAGTAATCATGGAGGGGGCTTATGAAAAACTGTTTTTT. Translating it yields CASSQVIMEGAYEKLFF.

This sequence joins TRBV7-3 and TRBJ1-6, with TRBD1 matching over 7 bases. The CDR3 is 14 amino acids. The V gene end was trimmed by 5 bases and the J gene end by 9 bases; junction bases not matched to a gene: 7. The germline CDR1 and CDR2 sequences are SGHTA and FQGTGA. DNA of the CDR3: TGTGCCAGCAGCGAACAGGGGAGAACTTCACCCCTCCACTTT. Protein product: CASSEQGRTSPLHF.

The rearrangement links TRBV6-1 to TRBJ2-1; TRBD2 is a possible D gene (5 bases). Trimming pared 2 bases from V and 1 base from J, leaving 9 bases between. Germline CDR1 and CDR2: MNHNS and SASEGT. The CDR3 sequence is 15 residues long. Here the CDR3 DNA reads TGTGCCAGCAGTGAACGGGGAACTTCCTACAATGAGCAGTTCTTC. This gives the protein CASSERGTSYNEQFF.

This sequence joins TRBV28 and TRBJ1-5; 7 bases match TRBD1. This CDR3 is 15 amino acids long. The germline V gene has CDR1 MDHEN and CDR2 SYDVKM. V dropped 4 bases and J dropped 4; count of bases not matched to a gene: 7. This chain's CDR3 is CASSSPETGNQPQHF. The CDR3, as DNA: TGTGCCAGCAGTTCCCCGGAGACAGGGAATCAGCCCCAGCATTTT.

The chain carries TRBV5-4 and TRBJ2-2, with 8 bases fitting TRBD1. Looked up from germline, CDR1 is SGHNT and CDR2 is YYREEE (reference sequence). V shed 4 bases and J 3 bases; nucleotides not matched to a gene: 8. CDR3 length: 16 residues. The CDR3 loop is CASSPVTTGDTGELFF. The CDR3 DNA reads TGTGCCAGCAGCCCCGTAACGACAGGGGACACCGGGGAGCTGTTTTTT.

This clone was seen just once. The V call is TRBV4-1, the J call TRBJ2-7; 9 positions match TRBD1. The trim removed 3 bases at V and 4 bases at J, leaving 10 bases unmatched. Germline CDR1 is MGHRA and CDR2 is YSYEKL. The CDR3 sequence is 16 residues long. CDR3 amino acids: CASSHVSGTGHYEQYF. CDR3 coding DNA: TGCGCCAGCAGCCACGTATCCGGGACAGGGCATTACGAGCAGTACTTC.

The chain uses TRBV3-1 (or the pseudogene TRBV3-2) and TRBJ2-1, with TRBD2 identical over 8 bases. Trimming at V came to 3 bases and at J to 8 bases, leaving 9 bases not matched to a gene. The CDR3 is made up of 15 amino acids. CDR1 and CDR2 (germline): LGHDT, YNNKEL (reference sequence). The CDR3 DNA reads as TGTGCCAGCAGCCACCCGGGACTAGGGGTCTATGAGCAGTTCTTC. Protein: CASSHPGLGVYEQFF.

This clone was seen a few times. The V call is TRBV20-1, the J call TRBJ2-1, with TRBD2 matching 11 bases. CDR1 is DFQATT and CDR2 is SNEGSKA in the germline V gene (reference sequence). With 3 bases clipped from V and 4 bases from J, the junction kept 8 bases outside the gene matches. The CDR3 has 16 amino acids. The CDR3 nucleotides read TGCAGTGCTAGTTCCCTAGCGGGAGGTAGATACAATGAGCAGTTCTTC. Amino acids: CSASSLAGGRYNEQFF.

This chain links TRBV21-1 with TRBJ1-2; TRBD1 is taken as the D call from the table, unchecked against the DNA. TRBV21-1 is reported as a pseudogene. The CDR3 loop spans 20 amino acids. The CDR3 DNA reads TGTGCCAGCAGCAACTTTTCCTTTTATTTCCGGGACAGGCATAACTATGGCTACACCTTC. Translated, it gives CASSNFSFYFRDRHNYGYTF.

Of note for this clone: Other DNA sequences within the sample encode an identical CDR3. CDR3 residues: CASSVGTSGTETQYF. The DNA for the CDR3 is TGTGCCAGCAGCGTAGGGACTAGCGGTACAGAGACCCAGTACTTC. The rearrangement uses TRBV9 and TRBJ2-5, with 10 bases fitting TRBD2. The CDR3 has 15 residues. Germline CDR1 SGDLS, CDR2 YYNGEE. The V and J ends lost 0 bases and 4 bases, in that order; junction bases with no gene match: 3.

The J gene is TRBJ2-7, the V gene TRBV9; TRBD2 aligns across 7 bases. This CDR3 has 16 amino acids. The V segment lost 0 bases and the J segment 2 bases; nucleotides outside the gene matches: 8. The germline gives CDR1 SGDLS, CDR2 YYNGEE. The CDR3: CASSVAPASGPYEQYF. Here the CDR3 DNA reads TGTGCCAGCAGCGTAGCTCCGGCTAGCGGACCCTACGAGCAGTACTTC.

The J gene is TRBJ2-1, the V gene TRBV3-1 (or the pseudogene TRBV3-2); D call uncertain. The CDR3 loop spans 15 amino acids. V lost 4 bases to trimming and J lost 10 bases, with 20 bases between them. Germline V CDR1 and CDR2: LGHDT, YNNKEL (reference sequence). The CDR3 here is CASSREQGVTSEQFF. The CDR3 DNA is TGTGCCAGCAGCCGAGAACAAGGAGTGACGTCGGAGCAGTTCTTC.